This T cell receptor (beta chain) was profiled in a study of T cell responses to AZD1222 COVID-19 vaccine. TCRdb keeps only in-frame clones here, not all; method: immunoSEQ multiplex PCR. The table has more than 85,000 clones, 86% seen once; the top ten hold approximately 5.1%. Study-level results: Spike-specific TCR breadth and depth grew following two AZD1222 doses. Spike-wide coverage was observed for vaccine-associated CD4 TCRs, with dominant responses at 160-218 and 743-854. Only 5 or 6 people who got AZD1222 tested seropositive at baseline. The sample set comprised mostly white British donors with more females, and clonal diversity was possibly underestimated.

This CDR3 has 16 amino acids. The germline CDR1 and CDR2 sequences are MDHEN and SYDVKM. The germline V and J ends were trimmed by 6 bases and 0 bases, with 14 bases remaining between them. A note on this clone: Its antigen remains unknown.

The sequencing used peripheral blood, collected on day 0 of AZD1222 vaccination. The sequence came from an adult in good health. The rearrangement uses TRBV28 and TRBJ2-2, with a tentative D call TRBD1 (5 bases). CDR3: CASRRPWGPNTGELFF. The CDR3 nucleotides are TGTGCCAGCAGACGCCCATGGGGCCCGAACACCGGGGAGCTGTTTTTT.